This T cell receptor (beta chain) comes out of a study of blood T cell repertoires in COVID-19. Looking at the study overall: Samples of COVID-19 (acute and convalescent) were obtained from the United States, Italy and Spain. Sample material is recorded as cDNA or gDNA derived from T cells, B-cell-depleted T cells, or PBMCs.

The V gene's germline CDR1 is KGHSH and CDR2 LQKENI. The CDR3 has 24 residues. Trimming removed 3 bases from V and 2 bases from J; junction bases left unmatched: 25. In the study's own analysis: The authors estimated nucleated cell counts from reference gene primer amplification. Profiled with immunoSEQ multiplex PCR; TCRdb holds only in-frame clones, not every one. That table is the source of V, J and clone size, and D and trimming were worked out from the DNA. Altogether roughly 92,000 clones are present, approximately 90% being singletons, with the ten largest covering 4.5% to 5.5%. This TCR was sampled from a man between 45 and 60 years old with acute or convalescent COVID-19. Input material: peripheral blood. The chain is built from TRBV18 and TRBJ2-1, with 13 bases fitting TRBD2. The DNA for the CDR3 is TGTGCCAGCTCACCTAACGCAGGGGGCTCCGGACTAGCGGGAGCGGGCTGGACCTACAATGAGCAGTTCTTC. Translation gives CASSPNAGGSGLAGAGWTYNEQFF. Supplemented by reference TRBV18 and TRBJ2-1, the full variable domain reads NAGVMQNPRHLVRRRGQEARLRCSPMKGHSHVYWYRQLPEEGLKFMVYLQKENIIDESGMPKERFSAEFPKEGPSILRIQQVVRGDSAAYFCASSPNAGGSGLAGAGWTYNEQFFGPGTRLTVL.